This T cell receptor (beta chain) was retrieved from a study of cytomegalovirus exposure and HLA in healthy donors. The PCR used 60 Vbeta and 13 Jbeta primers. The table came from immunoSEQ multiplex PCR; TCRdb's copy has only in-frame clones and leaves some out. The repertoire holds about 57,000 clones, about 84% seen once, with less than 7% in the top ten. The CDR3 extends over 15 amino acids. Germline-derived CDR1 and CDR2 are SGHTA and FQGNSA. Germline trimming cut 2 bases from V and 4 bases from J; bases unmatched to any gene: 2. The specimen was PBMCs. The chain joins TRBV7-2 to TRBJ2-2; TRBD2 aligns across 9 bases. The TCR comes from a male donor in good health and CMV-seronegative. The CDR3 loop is CASSLSSGATGELFF. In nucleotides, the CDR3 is TGTGCCAGCAGCTTATCTAGCGGGGCCACCGGGGAGCTGTTTTTT.